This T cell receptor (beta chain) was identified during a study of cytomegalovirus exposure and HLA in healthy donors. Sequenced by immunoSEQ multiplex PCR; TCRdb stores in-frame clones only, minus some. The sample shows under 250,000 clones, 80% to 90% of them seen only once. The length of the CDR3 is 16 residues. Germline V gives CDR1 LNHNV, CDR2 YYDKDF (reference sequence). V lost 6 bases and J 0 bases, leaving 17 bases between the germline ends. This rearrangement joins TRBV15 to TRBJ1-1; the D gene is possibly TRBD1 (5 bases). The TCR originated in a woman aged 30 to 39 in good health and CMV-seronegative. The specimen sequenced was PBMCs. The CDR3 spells CATSPMSPGMNTEAFF. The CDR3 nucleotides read TGTGCCACCAGTCCCATGAGTCCAGGGATGAACACTGAAGCTTTCTTT.